The present T cell receptor (beta chain) was sequenced within a study of cytomegalovirus exposure and HLA in healthy donors (dated by TCRdb to 2015 to 2018). At the level of the whole study: According to a later analysis, one platform produced both the roughly 110 validation repertoires and the roughly 660 repertoires of the first cohort. To predict cytomegalovirus infection status, the study combined high-throughput TCR immunosequencing, statistical association of individual TCRs with disease status, and machine learning. Besides the first cohort of more than 650 subjects, a separate validation cohort made up of roughly 120 different subjects was used. The study aimed to test whether cataloging public T cell receptors could reveal signatures of past pathogen exposure.

The library was prepared using the immunoSEQ multiplex PCR assay. The study's processing was this. A statistical classification framework was built to diagnose cytomegalovirus status from the catalog of TCR beta chain sequences. TCRdb took over this immuneACCESS table, retaining in-frame rearrangements with V and J assigned. Such tables are incomplete; in checked studies, under half of the missing clones stem from an unresolved V gene, and the remainder is unexplained. V and J calls and clone size come straight from that table; D and trimming were deduced from the DNA. In all, the sample holds tens of thousands of clones, and under 95% of those were seen once. The ten largest clones add up to about 1.9% of the sample. A word on this clone: Its cognate antigen has yet to be identified. It has no much larger one-base neighbor in the sample; base qualities were not kept.

From cysteine to phenylalanine, the CDR3 is 15 amino acids long. Only CDR3 DNA remains: 45 bases, in frame from the first base. Per the germline V gene, MDHEN is the CDR1 and SYDVKM is the CDR2. Here V drops 5 bases and J drops 7 bases, and the junction holds 9 bases not matched to any gene. Separate from the roughly 650-subject first cohort, the validation cohort of roughly 110 subjects was the group to which the donors belonged. The paper as a whole reports these results and caveats: In vitro tests confirmed that a few of the cytomegalovirus-associated TCR beta chains recognize cytomegalovirus antigens. It was suggested by the authors that the approach could potentially be generalized to other disease states and immunological phenotypes. The classifier was reported to diagnose cytomegalovirus status with high specificity and sensitivity in both the original and validation cohorts. The study listed 150 to 200 TCR beta chains as associated with cytomegalovirus. A later analysis found that TCRs clustered in the first cohort also tended to co-occur in the 120 or so validation repertoires, with approximately 95% of cluster scores above 0. Most TCR sequences were seen in very few donors, while some public TCRs were found in many individuals. The validation cohort had no HLA typing available for a later analysis, so co-occurrence within that cohort was assessed over all 130 or so repertoires.

Sequencing input: PBMCs. The clonotype originates from a man in his thirties or forties in good health and CMV-seronegative. The V gene is TRBV28 and the J gene is TRBJ1-5, with TRBD1 identical over 9 junction bases. The CDR3 has the sequence CASSQTGGAGQPQHF. The DNA is TGTGCCAGCAGTCAGACAGGGGGAGCTGGCCAGCCCCAGCATTTT.